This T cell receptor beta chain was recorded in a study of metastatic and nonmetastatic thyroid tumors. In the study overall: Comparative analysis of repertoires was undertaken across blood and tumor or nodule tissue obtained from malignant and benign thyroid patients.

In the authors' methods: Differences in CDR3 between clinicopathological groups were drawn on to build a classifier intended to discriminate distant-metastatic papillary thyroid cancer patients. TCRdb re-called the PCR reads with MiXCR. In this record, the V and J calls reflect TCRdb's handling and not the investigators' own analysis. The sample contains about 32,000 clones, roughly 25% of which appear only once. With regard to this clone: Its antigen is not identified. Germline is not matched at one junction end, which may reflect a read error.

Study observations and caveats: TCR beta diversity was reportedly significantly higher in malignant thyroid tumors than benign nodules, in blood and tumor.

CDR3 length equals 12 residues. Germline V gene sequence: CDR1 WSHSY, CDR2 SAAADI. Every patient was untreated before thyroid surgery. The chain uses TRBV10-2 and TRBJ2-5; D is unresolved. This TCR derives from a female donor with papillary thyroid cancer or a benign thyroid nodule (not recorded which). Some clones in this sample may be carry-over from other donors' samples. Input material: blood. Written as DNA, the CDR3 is TGTGCCAGCAGTAAACTGGTTGAGACCCAGTACTTC. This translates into CASSKLVETQYF.